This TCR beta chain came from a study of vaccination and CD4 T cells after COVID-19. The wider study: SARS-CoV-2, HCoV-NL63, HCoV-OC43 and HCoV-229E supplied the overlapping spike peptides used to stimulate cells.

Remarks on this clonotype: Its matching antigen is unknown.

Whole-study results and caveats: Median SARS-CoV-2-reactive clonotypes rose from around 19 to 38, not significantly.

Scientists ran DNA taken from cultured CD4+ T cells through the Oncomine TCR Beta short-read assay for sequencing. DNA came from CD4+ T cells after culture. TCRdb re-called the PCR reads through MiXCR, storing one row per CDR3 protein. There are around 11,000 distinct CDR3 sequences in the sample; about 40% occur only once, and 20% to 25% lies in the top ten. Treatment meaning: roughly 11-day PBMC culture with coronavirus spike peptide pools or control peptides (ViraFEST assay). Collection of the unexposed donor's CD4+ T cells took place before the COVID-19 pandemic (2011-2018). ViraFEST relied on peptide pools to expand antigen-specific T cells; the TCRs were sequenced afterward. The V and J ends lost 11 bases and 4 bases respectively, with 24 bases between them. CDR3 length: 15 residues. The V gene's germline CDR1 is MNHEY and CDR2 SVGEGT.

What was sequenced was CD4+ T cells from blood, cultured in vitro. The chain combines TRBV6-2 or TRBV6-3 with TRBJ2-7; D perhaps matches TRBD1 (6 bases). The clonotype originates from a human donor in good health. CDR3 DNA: TGTGCCTCTTACGGGCGGGCGGCAGGGGAGTACGAGCAGTACTTC. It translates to CASYGRAAGEYEQYF.